This TCR beta chain was observed in a study of molecular identifiers for immune sequencing clone quantification. Study summary: The replicates split RNA from roughly 20,000 or 100,000 naive CD8 cells five ways and sequenced four. Study-level findings and limits: Over 97% of CMV-specific effector molecules, but under 1% of naive ones, were in clones above 20 copies. Identical barcode-sharing TCR molecules could lead to underestimated sizes for highly expanded clones.

CD8+CD4-CCR7+CD45RA+ sorting gave the naive CD8 T cells. This clonotype has just a few counts. Its antigen is not identified. TCRdb re-called the PCR reads with MiXCR, one entry per CDR3 protein. The sample has approximately 500,000 distinct CDR3 sequences; about a fifth are singletons. The germline V and J ends were trimmed by 4 bases and 3 bases, with 7 bases remaining between them. This CDR3 region has 12 residues. Germline values: CDR1 SGHAT, CDR2 FQNNGV. The V gene is TRBV11-2, the J gene TRBJ2-7, with D uncertain. Sample: naive CD8+ T cells from blood, with Jurkat cell RNA spiked in. The sample's subset: FACS-sorted CD8+CD4-CCR7+CD45RA+ naive T cells. The source of this sequence is a human donor in good health. Some libraries in this study had Jurkat cell RNA spiked in. Written as DNA, the CDR3 is TGTGCCAGCAGCTCCTTCGACTACGAGCAGTACTTC. Translation gives CASSSFDYEQYF.